A selection of T cell receptor beta chains follows, all from one sample in a study of cytomegalovirus exposure and HLA in healthy donors. Sequenced by immunoSEQ multiplex PCR; TCRdb stores in-frame clones only, minus some. The sample records 150,000 to 200,000 clones, approximately 83% being singletons. Sequencing was carried out using PBMCs. All receptors derive from a man in his late teens or twenties in good health and CMV-seropositive. CDR3s leave out the opening cysteine and the closing phenylalanine or tryptophan.

CDR3aa: ASSIGTTYEQY
v_gene: TRBV19

CDR3aa: ASSSYTPWALNSPLH
v_gene: TRBV5-6

CDR3aa: ASSPRTGANYEQY
v_gene: TRBV2

CDR3aa: ASSFDSRNTEAF
v_gene: TRBV5-4

CDR3aa: ASSFKGANSPLH
v_gene: TRBV5-6

CDR3aa: ASSLVTAPYEQY
v_gene: TRBV19

CDR3aa: ASSLGPAGYDGYT
v_gene: TRBV11-1

CDR3aa: ASSRGQASTDTQY
v_gene: TRBV7-9

CDR3aa: ASRGGLAGSTDTQY
v_gene: TRBV2

CDR3aa: ASRGHAQRIQPQH
v_gene: TRBV19

CDR3aa: ASSSDSQETQY
v_gene: TRBV2

CDR3aa: ASSLRELDAAEQTHGYT
v_gene: TRBV7-9

CDR3aa: ASSLGTGTGSTGELF
v_gene: TRBV5-5

CDR3aa: ASSGWDRGSYNEQF
v_gene: TRBV7-8

CDR3aa: ARLGQANQPQH
v_gene: TRBV10-1

CDR3aa: ASSENWDTLWILH
v_gene: TRBV6-1

CDR3aa: ASVGSMNTEAF
v_gene: TRBV14

CDR3aa: ASSQGQGRWSEKLF
v_gene: TRBV7-9

CDR3aa: ASSLSGQGGTYGYT
v_gene: TRBV27

CDR3aa: ATPGREHYEQY
v_gene: TRBV27

CDR3aa: ASSLTGQGTNSPLH
v_gene: TRBV7-3

CDR3aa: ASMGHTQY
v_gene: TRBV7-9

CDR3aa: ASSLGGGYQETQY
v_gene: TRBV7-7

CDR3aa: AIQTGLTEAF
v_gene: TRBV10-3

CDR3aa: ASSLTRTPTDTQY
v_gene: TRBV11-3

CDR3aa: ASNGGAYRTDTQY
v_gene: TRBV11-2

CDR3aa: ASSQRQGVYGYT
v_gene: TRBV14

CDR3aa: AISSQGAPLRGYT
v_gene: TRBV10-3